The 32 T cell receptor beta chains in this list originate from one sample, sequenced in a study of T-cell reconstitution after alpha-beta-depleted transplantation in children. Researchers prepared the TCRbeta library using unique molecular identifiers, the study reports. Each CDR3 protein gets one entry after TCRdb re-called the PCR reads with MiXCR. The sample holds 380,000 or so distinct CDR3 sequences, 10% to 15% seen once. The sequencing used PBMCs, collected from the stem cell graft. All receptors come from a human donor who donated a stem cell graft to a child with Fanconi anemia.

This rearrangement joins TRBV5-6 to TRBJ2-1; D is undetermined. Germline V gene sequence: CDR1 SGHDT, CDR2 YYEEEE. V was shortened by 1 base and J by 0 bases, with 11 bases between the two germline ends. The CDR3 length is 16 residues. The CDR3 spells CASSLNILSSYNEQFF. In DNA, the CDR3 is TGTGCCAGCAGCTTGAACATTTTGAGCTCCTACAATGAGCAGTTCTTC. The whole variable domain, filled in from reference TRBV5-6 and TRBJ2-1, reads DAGVTQSPTHLIKTRGQQVTLRCSPKSGHDTVSWYQQALGQGPQFIFQYYEEEERQRGNFPDRFSGHQFPNYSSELNVNALLLGDSALYLCASSLNILSSYNEQFFGPGTRLTVL.

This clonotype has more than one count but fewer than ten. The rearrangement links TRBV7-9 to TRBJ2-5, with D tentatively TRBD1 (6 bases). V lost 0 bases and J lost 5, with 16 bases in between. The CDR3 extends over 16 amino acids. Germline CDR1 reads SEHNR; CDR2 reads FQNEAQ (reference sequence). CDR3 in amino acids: CASSLAGRGSEETQYF. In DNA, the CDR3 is TGTGCCAGCAGCTTAGCCGGCAGGGGTTCTGAGGAGACCCAGTACTTC.

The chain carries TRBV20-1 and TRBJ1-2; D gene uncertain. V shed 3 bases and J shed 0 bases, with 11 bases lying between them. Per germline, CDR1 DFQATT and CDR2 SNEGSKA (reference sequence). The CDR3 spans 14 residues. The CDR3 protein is CSASAGSPNYGYTF. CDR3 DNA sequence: TGCAGTGCTAGTGCCGGGTCTCCTAACTATGGCTACACCTTC.

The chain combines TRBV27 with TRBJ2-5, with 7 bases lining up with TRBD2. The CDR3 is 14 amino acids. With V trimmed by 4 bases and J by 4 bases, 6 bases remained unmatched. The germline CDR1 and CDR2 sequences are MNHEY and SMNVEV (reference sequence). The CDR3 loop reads CASSSLAAVETQYF. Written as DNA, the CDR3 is TGTGCCAGCAGTTCGCTAGCGGCGGTAGAGACCCAGTACTTC.

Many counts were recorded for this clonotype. The CDR3 coding sequence is TGTGCCCTAAATCAGCCCCAGCATTTT. Residues: CALNQPQHF. This chain connects TRBV11-3 to TRBJ1-5; D gene ambiguous. This CDR3 spans 9 amino acids. In germline, CDR1 is SGHNT, CDR2 YENEEA. V lost 11 bases to trimming and J lost 4 bases, with 3 bases between them.

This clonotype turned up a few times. CDR3 coding DNA: TGTGCCAGTAGCTTGTTGGGCGACCCGCGGAGAACTTTCTTT. Its translation is CASSLLGDPRRTFF. The chain recombines TRBV28 with TRBJ1-1, with no clear D. This CDR3 is 14 amino acids long. Germline lookup yields CDR1 MDHEN and CDR2 SYDVKM. V gave up 9 bases and J gave up 12 bases, with 26 bases separating them.

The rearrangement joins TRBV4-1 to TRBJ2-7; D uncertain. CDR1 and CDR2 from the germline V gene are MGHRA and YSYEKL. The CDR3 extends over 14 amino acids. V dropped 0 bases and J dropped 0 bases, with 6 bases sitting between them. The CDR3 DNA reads TGCGCCAGCAGCCAAGATGGGCTCTCCTACGAGCAGTACTTC. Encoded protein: CASSQDGLSYEQYF.

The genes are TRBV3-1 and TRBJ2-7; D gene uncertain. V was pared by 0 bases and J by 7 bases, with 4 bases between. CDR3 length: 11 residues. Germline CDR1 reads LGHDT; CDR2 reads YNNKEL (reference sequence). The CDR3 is CASSQDGEQYV. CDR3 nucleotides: TGTGCCAGCAGCCAAGATGGGGAGCAGTACGTC.

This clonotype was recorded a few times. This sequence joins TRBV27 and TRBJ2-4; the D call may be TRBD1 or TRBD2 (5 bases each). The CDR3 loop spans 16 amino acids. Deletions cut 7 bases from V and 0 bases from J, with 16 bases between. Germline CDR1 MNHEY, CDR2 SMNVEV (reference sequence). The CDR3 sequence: CASTPLGDLAKNIQYF. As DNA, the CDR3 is TGTGCCAGCACCCCACTCGGGGACCTAGCCAAAAACATTCAGTACTTC.

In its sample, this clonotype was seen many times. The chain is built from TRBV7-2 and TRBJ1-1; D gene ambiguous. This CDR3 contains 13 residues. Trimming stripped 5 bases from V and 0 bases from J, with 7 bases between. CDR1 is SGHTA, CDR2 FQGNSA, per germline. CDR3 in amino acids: CASSPLLNTEAFF. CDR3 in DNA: TGTGCCAGCAGCCCTCTGTTGAACACTGAAGCTTTCTTT.

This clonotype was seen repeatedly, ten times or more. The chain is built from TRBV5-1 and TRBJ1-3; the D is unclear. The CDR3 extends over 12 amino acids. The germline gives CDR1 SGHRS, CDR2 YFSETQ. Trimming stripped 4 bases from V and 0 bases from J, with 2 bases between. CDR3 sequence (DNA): TGCGCCAGCAGCGCCTCTGGAAACACCATATATTTT. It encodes CASSASGNTIYF.

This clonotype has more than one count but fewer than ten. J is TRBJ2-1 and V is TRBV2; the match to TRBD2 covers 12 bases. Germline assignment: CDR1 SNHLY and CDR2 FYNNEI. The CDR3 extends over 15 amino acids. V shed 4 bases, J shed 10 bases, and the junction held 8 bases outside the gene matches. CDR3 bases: TGTGCCAGCAGTGGAGCCCTAGCGGGGGGGACGGAGCAGTTCTTC. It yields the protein CASSGALAGGTEQFF.

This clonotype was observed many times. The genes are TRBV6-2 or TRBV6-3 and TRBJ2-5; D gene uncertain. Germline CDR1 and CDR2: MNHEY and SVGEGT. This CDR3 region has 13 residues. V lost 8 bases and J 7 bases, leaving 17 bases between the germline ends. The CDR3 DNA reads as TGTGCCAGCTCCGAGGCTCCAAGGGTGACCCAGTACTTC. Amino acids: CASSEAPRVTQYF.

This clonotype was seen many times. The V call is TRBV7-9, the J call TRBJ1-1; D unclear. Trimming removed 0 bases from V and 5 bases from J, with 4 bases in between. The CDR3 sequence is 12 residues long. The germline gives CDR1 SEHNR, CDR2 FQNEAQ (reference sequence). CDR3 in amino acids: CASSLATTEAFF. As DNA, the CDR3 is TGTGCCAGCAGCTTAGCCACGACTGAAGCTTTCTTT.

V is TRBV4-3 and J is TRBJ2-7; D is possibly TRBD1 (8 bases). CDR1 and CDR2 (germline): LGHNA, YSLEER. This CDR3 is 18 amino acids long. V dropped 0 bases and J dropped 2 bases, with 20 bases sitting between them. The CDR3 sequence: CASSQDWGGGQGAYEQYF. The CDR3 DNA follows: TGCGCCAGCAGCCAAGATTGGGGGGGAGGACAGGGCGCCTACGAGCAGTACTTC.

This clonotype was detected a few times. This chain's CDR3 is CASSYSWDRVGTEAFF. CDR3 DNA sequence: TGTGCCAGCAGTTACTCATGGGACAGGGTAGGCACTGAAGCTTTCTTT. The V gene is TRBV6-5, the J gene TRBJ1-1, with 9 bases that match TRBD1. Germline loops: CDR1 MNHEY, CDR2 SVGAGI. V was pared by 0 bases and J by 4 bases, with 6 bases of the junction left unmatched. This CDR3 region has 16 residues.

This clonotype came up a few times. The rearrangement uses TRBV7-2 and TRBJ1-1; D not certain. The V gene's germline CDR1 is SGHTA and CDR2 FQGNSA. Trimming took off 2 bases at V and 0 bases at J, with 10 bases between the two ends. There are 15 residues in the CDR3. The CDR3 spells CASSLFRGMNTEAFF. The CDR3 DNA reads TGTGCCAGCAGCTTATTCCGGGGAATGAACACTGAAGCTTTCTTT.

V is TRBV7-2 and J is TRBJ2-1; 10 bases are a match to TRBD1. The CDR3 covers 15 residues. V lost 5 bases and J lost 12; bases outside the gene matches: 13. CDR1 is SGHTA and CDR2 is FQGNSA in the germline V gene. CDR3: CASSSGGQGSFGQFF. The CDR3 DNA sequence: TGTGCCAGCAGCAGTGGGGGACAGGGGTCGTTCGGGCAGTTCTTC. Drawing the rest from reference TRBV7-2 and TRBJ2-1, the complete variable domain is GAGVSQSPSNKVTEKGKDVELRCDPISGHTALYWYRQSLGQGLEFLIYFQGNSAPDKSGLPSDRFSAERTGGSVSTLTIQRTQQEDSAVYLCASSSGGQGSFGQFFGPGTRLTVL.

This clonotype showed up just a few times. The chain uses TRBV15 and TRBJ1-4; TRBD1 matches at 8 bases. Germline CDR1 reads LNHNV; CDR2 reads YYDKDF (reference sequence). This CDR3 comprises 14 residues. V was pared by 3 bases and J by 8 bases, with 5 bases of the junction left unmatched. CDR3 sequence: CATSRPGQAEKLFF. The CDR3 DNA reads TGTGCCACCAGCAGGCCGGGACAGGCCGAAAAACTGTTTTTT.

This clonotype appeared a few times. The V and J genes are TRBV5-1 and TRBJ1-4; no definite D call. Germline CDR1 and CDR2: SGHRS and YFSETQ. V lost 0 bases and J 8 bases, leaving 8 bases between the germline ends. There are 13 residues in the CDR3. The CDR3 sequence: CASSLGFGEKLFF. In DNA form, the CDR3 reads TGCGCCAGCAGCTTGGGATTCGGCGAAAAACTGTTTTTT.

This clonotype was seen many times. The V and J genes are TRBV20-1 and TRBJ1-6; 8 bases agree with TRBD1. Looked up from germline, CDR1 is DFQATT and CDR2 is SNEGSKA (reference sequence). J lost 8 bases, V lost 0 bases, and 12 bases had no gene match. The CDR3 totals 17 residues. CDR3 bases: TGCAGTGCTAGAGACGCATCTAAGGACAGGGCCTATTCACCCCTCCACTTT. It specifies CSARDASKDRAYSPLHF.

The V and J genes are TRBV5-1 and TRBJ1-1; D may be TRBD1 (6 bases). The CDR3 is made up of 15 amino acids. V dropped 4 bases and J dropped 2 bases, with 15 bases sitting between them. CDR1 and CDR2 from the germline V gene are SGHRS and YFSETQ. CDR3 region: CASSPGGASNTEAFF. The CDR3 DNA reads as TGCGCCAGCAGCCCGGGGGGGGCCTCTAACACTGAAGCTTTCTTT.

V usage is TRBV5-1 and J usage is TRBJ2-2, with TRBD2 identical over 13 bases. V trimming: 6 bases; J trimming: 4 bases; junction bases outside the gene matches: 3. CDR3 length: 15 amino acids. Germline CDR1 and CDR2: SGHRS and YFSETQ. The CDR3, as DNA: TGCGCCAGCAAACTAGCGGGGGGGAGCACCGGGGAGCTGTTTTTT. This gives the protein CASKLAGGSTGELFF.

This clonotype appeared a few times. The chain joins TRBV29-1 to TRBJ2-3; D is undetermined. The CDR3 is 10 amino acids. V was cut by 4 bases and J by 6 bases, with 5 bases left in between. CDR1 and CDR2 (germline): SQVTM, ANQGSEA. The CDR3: CSVGWDTQYF. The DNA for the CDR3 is TGCAGCGTTGGGTGGGATACGCAGTATTTT.

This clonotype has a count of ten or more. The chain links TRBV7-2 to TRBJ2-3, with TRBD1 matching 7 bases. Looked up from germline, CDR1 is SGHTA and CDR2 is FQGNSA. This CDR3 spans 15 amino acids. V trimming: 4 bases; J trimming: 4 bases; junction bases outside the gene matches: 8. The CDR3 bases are TGTGCCAGCAGCTCCGGGACAGCCTTCGCAGATACGCAGTATTTT. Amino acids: CASSSGTAFADTQYF.

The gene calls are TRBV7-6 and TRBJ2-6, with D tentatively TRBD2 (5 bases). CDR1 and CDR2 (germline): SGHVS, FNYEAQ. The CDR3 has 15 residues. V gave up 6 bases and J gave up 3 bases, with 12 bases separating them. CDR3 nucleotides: TGTGCCAGCAGTCACGCGGGCAGTGGGGCCAACGTCCTGACTTTC. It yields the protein CASSHAGSGANVLTF.

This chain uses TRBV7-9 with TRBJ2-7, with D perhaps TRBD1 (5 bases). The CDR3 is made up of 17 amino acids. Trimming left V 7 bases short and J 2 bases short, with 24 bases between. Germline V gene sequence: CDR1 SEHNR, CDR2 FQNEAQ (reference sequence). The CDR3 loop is CASTPWRRQLSPYEQYF. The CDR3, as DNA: TGTGCCAGCACCCCATGGCGACGACAGCTTTCTCCCTACGAGCAGTACTTC. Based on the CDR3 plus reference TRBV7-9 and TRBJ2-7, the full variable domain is DTGVSQNPRHKITKRGQNVTFRCDPISEHNRLYWYRQTLGQGPEFLTYFQNEAQLEKSRLLSDRFSAERPKGSFSTLEIQRTEQGDSAMYLCASTPWRRQLSPYEQYFGPGTRLTVT.

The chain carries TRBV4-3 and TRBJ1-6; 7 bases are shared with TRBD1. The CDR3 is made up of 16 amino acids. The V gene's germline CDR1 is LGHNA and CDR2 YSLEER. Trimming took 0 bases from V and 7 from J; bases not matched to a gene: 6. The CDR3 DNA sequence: TGCGCCAGCAGCCAAGATGGGGGGACAGAAAATTCACCCCTCCACTTT. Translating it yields CASSQDGGTENSPLHF.

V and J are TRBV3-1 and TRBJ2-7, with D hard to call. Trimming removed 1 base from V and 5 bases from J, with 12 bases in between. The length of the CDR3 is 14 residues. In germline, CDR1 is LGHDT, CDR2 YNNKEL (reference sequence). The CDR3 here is CASSQVQQAHEQYF. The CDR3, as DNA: TGTGCCAGCAGCCAAGTTCAACAAGCCCACGAGCAGTACTTC.

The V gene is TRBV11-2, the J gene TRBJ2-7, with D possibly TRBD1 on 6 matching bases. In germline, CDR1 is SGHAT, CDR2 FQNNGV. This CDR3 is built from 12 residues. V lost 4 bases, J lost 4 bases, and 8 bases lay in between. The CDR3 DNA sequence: TGTGCCAGCAGCTCCGGACAGTACGAGCAGTACGTC. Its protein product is CASSSGQYEQYV.

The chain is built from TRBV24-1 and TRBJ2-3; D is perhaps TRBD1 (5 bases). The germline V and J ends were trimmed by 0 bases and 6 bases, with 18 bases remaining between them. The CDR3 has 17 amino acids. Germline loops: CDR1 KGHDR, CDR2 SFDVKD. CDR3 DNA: TGTGCCACCAGTGATTTGCTAGGACAATCTACCCCCGATACGCAGTATTTT. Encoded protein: CATSDLLGQSTPDTQYF.

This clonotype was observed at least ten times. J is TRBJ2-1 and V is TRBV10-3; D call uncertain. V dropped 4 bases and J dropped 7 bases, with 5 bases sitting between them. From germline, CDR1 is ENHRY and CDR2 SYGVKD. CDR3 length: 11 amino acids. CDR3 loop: CAISGNNEQFF. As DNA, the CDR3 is TGTGCCATCAGTGGGAATAATGAGCAGTTCTTC.